This TCR beta chain was retrieved from a study of human T cells and chemical hapten exposure. Study context: For sensitization, 2% DPC was applied to an approximately 2 cm by approximately 2 cm patch of upper inner arm skin. Yields of TCR per sample differed, chiefly owing to small differences in pooled library volume. Study-level results: DPC sensitization left the count of TCRs above 1 in 1000 unchanged.

At least ten counts were recorded for this clonotype. Its target is not known. The time point: patch test 2, 6 weeks after DPC sensitization. Regarding treatment: therapeutic diphenylcyclopropenone sensitization with weekly scalp DPC. Blood draws came before every patch-test application. Via MiXCR, TCRdb re-called the RACE reads, giving one row per CDR3 protein. This sample has some 79,000 distinct CDR3 sequences, with about 10% found just once. This CDR3 region has 12 residues. Germline CDR1 and CDR2: SNHLY and FYNNEI. The V and J ends lost 11 bases and 1 base respectively, with 12 bases between them. The receptor comes from a woman aged 45 to 65 with alopecia areata. Some clones in this sample may be carry-over from other donors' samples. The sample in question was whole blood, obtained in connection with sensitization to the hapten diphenylcyclopropenone (DPC). The chain carries TRBV2 and TRBJ2-7, with a weak D call TRBD1 (6 bases). For the CDR3, the DNA is TGTGCCGGCCGGGACACTTCCTACGAGCAGTACTTC. Translating it yields CAGRDTSYEQYF. The whole variable domain, filled in from reference TRBV2 and TRBJ2-7, reads EPEVTQTPSHQVTQMGQEVILRCVPISNHLYFYWYRQILGQKVEFLVSFYNNEISEKSEIFDDQFSVERPDGSNFTLKIRSTKLEDSAMYFCAGRDTSYEQYFGPGTRLTVT.